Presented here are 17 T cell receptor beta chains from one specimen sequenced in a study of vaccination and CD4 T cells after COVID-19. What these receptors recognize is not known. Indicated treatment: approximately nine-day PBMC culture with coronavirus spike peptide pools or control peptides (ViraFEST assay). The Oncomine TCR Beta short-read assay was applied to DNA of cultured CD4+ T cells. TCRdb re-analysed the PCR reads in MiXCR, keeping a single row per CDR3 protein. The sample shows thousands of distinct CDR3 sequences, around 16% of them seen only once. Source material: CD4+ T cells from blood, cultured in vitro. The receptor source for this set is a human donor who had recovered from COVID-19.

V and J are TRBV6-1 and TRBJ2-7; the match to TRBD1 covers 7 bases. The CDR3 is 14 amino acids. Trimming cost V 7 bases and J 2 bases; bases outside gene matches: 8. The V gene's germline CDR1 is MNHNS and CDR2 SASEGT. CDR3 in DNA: TGTGCCAGCAACAGGGGTGGGGACCCCTACGAGCAGTACTTC. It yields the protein CASNRGGDPYEQYF.

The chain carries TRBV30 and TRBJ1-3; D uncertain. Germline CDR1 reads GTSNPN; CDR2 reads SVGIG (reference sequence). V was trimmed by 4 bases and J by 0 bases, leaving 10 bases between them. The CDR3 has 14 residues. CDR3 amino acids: CAWMNPGSGNTIYF. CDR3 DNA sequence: TGTGCCTGGATGAATCCGGGCTCTGGAAACACCATATATTTT.

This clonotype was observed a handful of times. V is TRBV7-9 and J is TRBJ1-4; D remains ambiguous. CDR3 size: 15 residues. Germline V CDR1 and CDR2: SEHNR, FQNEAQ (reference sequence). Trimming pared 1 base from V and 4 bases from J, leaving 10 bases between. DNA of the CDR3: TGTGCCAGCAGCTTAGACCGAGGGAGTAATGAAAAACTGTTTTTT. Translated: CASSLDRGSNEKLFF.

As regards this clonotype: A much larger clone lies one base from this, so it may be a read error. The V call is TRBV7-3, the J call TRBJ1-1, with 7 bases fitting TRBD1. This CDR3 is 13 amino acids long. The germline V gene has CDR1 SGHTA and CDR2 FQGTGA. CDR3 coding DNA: TGTGCCAGCAGCCCCGACAGGGACACTGGAGCTTTCTTT. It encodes CASSPDRDTGAFF.

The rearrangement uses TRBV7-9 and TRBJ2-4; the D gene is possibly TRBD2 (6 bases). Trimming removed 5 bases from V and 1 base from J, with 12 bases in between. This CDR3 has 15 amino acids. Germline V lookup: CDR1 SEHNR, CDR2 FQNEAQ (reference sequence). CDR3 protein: CASSRDGSAKNIQYF. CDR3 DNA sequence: TGTGCCAGCAGCCGGGACGGGAGCGCCAAAAACATTCAGTACTTC. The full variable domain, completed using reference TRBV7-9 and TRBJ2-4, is DTGVSQNPRHKITKRGQNVTFRCDPISEHNRLYWYRQTLGQGPEFLTYFQNEAQLEKSRLLSDRFSAERPKGSFSTLEIQRTEQGDSAMYLCASSRDGSAKNIQYFGAGTRLSVL.

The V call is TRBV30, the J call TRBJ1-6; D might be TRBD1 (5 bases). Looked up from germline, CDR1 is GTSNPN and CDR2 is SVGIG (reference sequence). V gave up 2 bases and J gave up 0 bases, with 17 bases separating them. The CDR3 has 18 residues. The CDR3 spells CAWSPFGGDFSYNSPLHF. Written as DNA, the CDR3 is TGTGCCTGGAGTCCTTTTGGAGGGGACTTCTCCTATAATTCACCCCTCCACTTT. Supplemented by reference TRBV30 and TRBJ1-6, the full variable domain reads SQTIHQWPATLVQPVGSPLSLECTVEGTSNPNLYWYRQAAGRGLQLLFYSVGIGQISSEVPQNLSASRPQDRQFILSSKKLLLSDSGFYLCAWSPFGGDFSYNSPLHFGNGTRLTVT.

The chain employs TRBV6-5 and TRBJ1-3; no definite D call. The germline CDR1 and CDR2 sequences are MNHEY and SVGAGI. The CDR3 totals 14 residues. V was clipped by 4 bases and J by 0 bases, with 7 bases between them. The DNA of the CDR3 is TGTGCCAGCAGTTGGGCCAGCTCTGGAAACACCATATATTTT. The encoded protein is CASSWASSGNTIYF.

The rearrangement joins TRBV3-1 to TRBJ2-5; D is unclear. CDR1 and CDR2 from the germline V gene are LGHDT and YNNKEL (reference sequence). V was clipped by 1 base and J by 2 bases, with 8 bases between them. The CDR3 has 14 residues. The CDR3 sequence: CASSQAGRQETQYF. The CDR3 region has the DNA TGTGCCAGCAGCCAAGCCGGGCGGCAAGAGACCCAGTACTTC.

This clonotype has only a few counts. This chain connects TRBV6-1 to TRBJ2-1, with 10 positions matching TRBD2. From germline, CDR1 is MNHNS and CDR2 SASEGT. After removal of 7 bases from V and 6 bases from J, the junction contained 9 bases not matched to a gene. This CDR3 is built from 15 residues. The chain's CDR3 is CASTEQRGGPNEQFF. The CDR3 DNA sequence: TGTGCCAGCACCGAACAGCGGGGGGGCCCCAATGAGCAGTTCTTC.

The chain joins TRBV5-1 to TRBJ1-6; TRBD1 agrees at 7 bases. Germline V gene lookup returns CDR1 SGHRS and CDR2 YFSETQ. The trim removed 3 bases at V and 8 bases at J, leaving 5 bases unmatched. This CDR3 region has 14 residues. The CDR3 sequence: CASSSTGSDSPLHF. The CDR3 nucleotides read TGCGCCAGCAGCTCGACAGGGAGTGATTCACCCCTCCACTTT.

The CDR3 reads CASRQTGKGTEAFF. CDR3 DNA sequence: TGTGCCAGCAGGCAGACAGGGAAGGGCACTGAAGCTTTCTTT. V and J are TRBV25-1 and TRBJ1-1, with 7 bases aligning to TRBD1. The CDR3 covers 14 residues. Trimming removed 6 bases from V and 4 bases from J; junction bases left unmatched: 8. Germline V CDR1 and CDR2: MGHDK, SYGVNS.

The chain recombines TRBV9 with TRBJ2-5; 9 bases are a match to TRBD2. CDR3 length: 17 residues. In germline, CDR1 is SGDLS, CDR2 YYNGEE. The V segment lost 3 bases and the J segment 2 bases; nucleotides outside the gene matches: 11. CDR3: CASSAIPRAGGQETQYF. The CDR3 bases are TGTGCCAGCAGCGCCATCCCCCGGGCGGGGGGGCAAGAGACCCAGTACTTC.

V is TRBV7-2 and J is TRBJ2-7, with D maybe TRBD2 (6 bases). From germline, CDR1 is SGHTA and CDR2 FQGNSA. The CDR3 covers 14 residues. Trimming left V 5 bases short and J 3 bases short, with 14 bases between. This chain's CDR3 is CASSARLVSYEQYF. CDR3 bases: TGTGCCAGCAGCGCTCGACTAGTTAGCTACGAGCAGTACTTC.

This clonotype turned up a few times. As DNA, the CDR3 is TGTGCCAGCAGTTACTCTAGCGGGTCGGGAGAGACCCAGTACTTC. Residues: CASSYSSGSGETQYF. The chain couples TRBV6-5 to TRBJ2-5; TRBD2 matches 7 bases. Germline V gene lookup returns CDR1 MNHEY and CDR2 SVGAGI. The J segment lost 4 bases and the V segment lost 0 bases, leaving 5 bases of the junction unmatched. The CDR3 totals 15 residues.

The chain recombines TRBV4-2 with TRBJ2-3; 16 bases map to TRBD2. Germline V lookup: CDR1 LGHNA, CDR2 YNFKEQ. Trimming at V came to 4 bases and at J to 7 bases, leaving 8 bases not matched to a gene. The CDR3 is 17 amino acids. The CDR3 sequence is CASSPGTSGGAANTQYF. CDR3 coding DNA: TGTGCCAGCAGCCCCGGGACTAGCGGGGGGGCCGCGAATACGCAGTATTTT.

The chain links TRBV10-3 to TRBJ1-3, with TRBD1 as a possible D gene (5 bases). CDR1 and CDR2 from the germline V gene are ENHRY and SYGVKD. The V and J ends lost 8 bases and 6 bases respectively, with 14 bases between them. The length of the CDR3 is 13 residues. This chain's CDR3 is CAIGDPRENTIYF. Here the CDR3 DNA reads TGTGCCATCGGGGACCCCCGGGAAAACACCATATATTTT.

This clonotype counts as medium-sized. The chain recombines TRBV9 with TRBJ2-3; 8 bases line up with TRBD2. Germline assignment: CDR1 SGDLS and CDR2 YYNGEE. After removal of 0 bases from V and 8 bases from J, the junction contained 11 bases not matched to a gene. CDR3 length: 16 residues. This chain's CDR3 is CASSVEGSGRLGTQYF. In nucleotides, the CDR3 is TGTGCCAGCAGCGTAGAAGGCAGCGGGAGATTGGGTACGCAGTATTTT. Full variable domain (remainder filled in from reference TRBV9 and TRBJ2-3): DSGVTQTPKHLITATGQRVTLRCSPRSGDLSVYWYQQSLDQGLQFLIQYYNGEERAKGNILERFSAQQFPDLHSELNLSSLELGDSALYFCASSVEGSGRLGTQYFGPGTRLTVL.